This T cell receptor beta chain was sequenced during a study of blood T cell repertoires in COVID-19. Turning to the study itself: The samples span acute and convalescent COVID-19 from the United States, Italy and Spain.

TCRdb's table, derived via immunoSEQ multiplex PCR, lists solely in-frame clones and lacks some. Of 400,000 or so clones listed, over 85% are singletons. Enrollment of patients from Seattle took place during active infection, with longitudinal follow-up. The CDR3 is made up of 15 amino acids. V lost 0 bases, J lost 4 bases, and 3 bases stayed unmatched. Germline V gene sequence: CDR1 SGHRS, CDR2 YFSETQ. This receptor was taken from a man aged 18 to 30 with COVID-19, enrolled during active disease. This chain links TRBV5-1 with TRBJ1-4, with 7 positions matching TRBD1. Input material: peripheral blood. CDR3 DNA: TGCGCCAGCAGCTTGGGGACAGGATATAATGAAAAACTGTTTTTT. Translation: CASSLGTGYNEKLFF.